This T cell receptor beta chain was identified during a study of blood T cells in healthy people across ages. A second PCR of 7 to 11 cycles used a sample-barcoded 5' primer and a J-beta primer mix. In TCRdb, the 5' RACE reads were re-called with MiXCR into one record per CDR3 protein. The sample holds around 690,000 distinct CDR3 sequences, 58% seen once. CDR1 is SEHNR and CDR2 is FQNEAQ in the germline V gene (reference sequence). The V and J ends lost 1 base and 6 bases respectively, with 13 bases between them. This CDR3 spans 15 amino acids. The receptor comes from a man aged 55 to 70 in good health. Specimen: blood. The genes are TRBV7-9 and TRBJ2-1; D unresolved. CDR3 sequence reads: CASSLGTGSGNEQFF. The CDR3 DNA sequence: TGTGCCAGCAGCTTAGGAACGGGTTCGGGCAATGAGCAGTTCTTC.